This TCR beta chain was sequenced in a study of blood T cell repertoires in COVID-19. For the study at large: Whether acute or convalescent, the COVID-19 samples came from the United States, Italy and Spain. T cells, B-cell-depleted T cells, or PBMCs provided the cDNA or gDNA that served as material.

Per germline, CDR1 LNHDA and CDR2 SQIVND (reference sequence). There are 14 residues in the CDR3. The V segment lost 7 bases and the J segment 0 bases; nucleotides outside the gene matches: 5. Per the authors' pipeline: Reference gene primer amplification in the assay estimated nucleated cell counts. Sequencing used immunoSEQ multiplex PCR; TCRdb keeps in-frame clones, though not all of them. V, J and clone size are those of that table, while D and trimming were read from the DNA. The top ten hold under 0.8% of the sample, which has 60,000 to 90,000 clones, over 75% seen once. The chain carries TRBV19 and TRBJ1-1; TRBD1 aligns across 7 bases. The TCR was taken from a woman of 80 years or more with acute or convalescent COVID-19. Sequencing was performed on peripheral blood. The CDR3 here is CASTPDRVNTEAFF. CDR3 DNA sequence: TGTGCCAGTACACCCGACAGGGTGAACACTGAAGCTTTCTTT.